A single sample is the source of the 6 T cell receptor beta chains below, sequenced in a study of blood T cell repertoires in COVID-19. Using immunoSEQ multiplex PCR, the repertoire was profiled, and TCRdb retains in-frame clones only, with some absent. The table has tens of thousands of clones, more than 75% seen once. What was sequenced was peripheral blood. The receptors here all came from an elderly woman with acute or convalescent COVID-19.

This sequence joins TRBV29-1 and TRBJ1-2; D perhaps matches TRBD1 (5 bases). The CDR3 runs to 14 residues. Deletions cut 3 bases from V and 2 bases from J, with 13 bases between. Germline V lookup: CDR1 SQVTM, CDR2 ANQGSEA. The CDR3 nucleotides read TGCAGCGTTGATGGTGTGGGGCACAACTATGGCTACACCTTC. This gives the protein CSVDGVGHNYGYTF.

J is TRBJ2-2 and V is TRBV4-1; the match to TRBD1 covers 8 bases. The CDR3 consists of 21 residues. Unmatched junction bases numbered 15, after V lost 0 bases and J lost 0 bases. Looked up from germline, CDR1 is MGHRA and CDR2 is YSYEKL. This CDR3 is CASSQDRGRFYSQSNTGELFF. CDR3 DNA: TGCGCCAGCAGCCAAGACAGGGGGCGTTTCTACAGCCAATCGAACACCGGGGAGCTGTTTTTT.

The J gene is TRBJ2-1, the V gene TRBV14; 8 nucleotides agree with TRBD1. V lost 4 bases to trimming and J lost 6 bases; unmatched junction nucleotides: 11. This CDR3 is built from 16 residues. CDR1 SGHDN and CDR2 FVKESK come from the germline V gene. This chain's CDR3 is CASSRPQGQGANEQFF. In DNA, the CDR3 is TGTGCCAGCAGCCGCCCTCAAGGGCAGGGGGCCAATGAGCAGTTCTTC.

The chain joins TRBV19 to TRBJ1-6; the match to TRBD1 covers 7 bases. Germline V gene lookup returns CDR1 LNHDA and CDR2 SQIVND (reference sequence). CDR3 length: 19 residues. V lost 3 bases to trimming and J lost 0 bases; unmatched junction nucleotides: 11. The CDR3 loop reads CASSIGGARGRSYNSPLHF. Written as DNA, the CDR3 is TGTGCCAGTAGTATTGGAGGGGCGAGGGGGCGCTCCTATAATTCACCCCTCCACTTT.

This clone was seen a few times. This chain joins TRBV5-4 and TRBJ2-4; tentative D call: TRBD1 (6 bases). Trimming left V 4 bases short and J 0 bases short, with 14 bases between. The germline CDR1 and CDR2 sequences are SGHNT and YYREEE (reference sequence). The CDR3 spans 16 residues. As DNA, the CDR3 is TGTGCCAGCAGCGAGAGACAGGATCTAGCCAAAAACATTCAGTACTTC. It specifies CASSERQDLAKNIQYF.

The rearrangement links TRBV7-2 to TRBJ2-2, with D perhaps TRBD2 (5 bases). Germline CDR1 is SGHTA and CDR2 is FQGNSA. The CDR3 has 14 amino acids. V was cut by 5 bases and J by 5 bases, with 12 bases left in between. CDR3 sequence reads: CASSPRGATGELFF. The CDR3 DNA reads TGTGCCAGCAGCCCCCGGGGAGCGACCGGGGAGCTGTTTTTT.